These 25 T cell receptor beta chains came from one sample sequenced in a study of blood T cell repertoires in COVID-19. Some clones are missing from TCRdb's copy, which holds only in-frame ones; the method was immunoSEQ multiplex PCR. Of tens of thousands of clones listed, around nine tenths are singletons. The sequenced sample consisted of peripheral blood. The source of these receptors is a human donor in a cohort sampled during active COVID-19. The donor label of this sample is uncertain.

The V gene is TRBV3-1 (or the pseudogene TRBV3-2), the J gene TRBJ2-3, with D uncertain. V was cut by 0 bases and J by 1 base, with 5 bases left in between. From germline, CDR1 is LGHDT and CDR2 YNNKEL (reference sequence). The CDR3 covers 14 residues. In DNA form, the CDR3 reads TGTGCCAGCAGCCAAGACACGGGCACAGATACGCAGTATTTT. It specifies CASSQDTGTDTQYF.

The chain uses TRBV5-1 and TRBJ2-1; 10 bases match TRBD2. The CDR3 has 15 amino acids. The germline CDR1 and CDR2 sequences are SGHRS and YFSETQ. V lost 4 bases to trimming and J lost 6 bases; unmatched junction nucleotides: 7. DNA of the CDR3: TGCGCCAGCAGCGCCCGACTAGCGGGCCTCAATGAGCAGTTCTTC. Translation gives CASSARLAGLNEQFF.

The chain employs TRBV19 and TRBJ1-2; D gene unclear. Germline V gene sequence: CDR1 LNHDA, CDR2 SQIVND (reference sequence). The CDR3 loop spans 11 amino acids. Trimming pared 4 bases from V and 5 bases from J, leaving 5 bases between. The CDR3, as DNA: TGTGCCAGTAGTAATAAATATGGCTACACCTTC. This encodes CASSNKYGYTF.

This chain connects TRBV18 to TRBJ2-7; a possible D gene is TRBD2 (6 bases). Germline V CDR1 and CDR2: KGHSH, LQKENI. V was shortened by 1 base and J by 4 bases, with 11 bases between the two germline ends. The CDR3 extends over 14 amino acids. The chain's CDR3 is CASSPQRAGYEQYF. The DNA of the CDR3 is TGTGCCAGCTCACCACAGCGGGCGGGATACGAGCAGTACTTC.

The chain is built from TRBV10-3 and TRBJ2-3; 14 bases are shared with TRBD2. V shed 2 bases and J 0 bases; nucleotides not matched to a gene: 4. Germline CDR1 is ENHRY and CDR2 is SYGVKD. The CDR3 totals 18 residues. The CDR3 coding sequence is TGTGCCATCAGTGAGAGACTAGCGGGAGGGGATAGCACAGATACGCAGTATTTT. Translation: CAISERLAGGDSTDTQYF.

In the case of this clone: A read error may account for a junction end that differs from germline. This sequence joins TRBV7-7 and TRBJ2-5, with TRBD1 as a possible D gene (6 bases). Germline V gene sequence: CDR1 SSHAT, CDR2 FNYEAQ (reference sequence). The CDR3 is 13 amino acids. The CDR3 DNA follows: TGTGCTAGCAGCCCCCAGGGGAAAGAGACCCAGTACTTC. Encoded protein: CASSPQGKETQYF.

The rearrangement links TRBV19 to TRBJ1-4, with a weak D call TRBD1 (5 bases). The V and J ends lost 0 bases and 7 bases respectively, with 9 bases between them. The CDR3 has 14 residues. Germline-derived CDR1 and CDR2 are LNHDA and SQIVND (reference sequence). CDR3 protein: CASSIDREAEKLFF. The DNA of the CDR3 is TGTGCCAGTAGTATAGACAGGGAGGCTGAAAAACTGTTTTTT.

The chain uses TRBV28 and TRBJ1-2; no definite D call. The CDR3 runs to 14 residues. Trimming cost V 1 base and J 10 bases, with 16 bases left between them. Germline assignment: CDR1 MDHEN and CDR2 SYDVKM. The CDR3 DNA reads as TGTGCCAGCAGTTTATCGCCTACGCGAGGCGACTACACCTTC. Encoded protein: CASSLSPTRGDYTF.

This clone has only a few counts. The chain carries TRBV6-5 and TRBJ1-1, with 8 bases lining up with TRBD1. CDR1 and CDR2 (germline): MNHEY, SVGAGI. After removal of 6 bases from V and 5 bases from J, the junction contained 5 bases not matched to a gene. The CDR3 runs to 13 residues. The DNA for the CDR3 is TGTGCCAGCAGCCTCAGGGGGCGAACTGAAGCTTTCTTT. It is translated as CASSLRGRTEAFF.

The CDR3: CASSSTSGSISYNEQFF. CDR3 bases: TGTGCCAGCAGCTCGACTAGCGGGAGCATCTCCTACAATGAGCAGTTCTTC. The V gene is TRBV7-3, the J gene TRBJ2-1; 12 nucleotides agree with TRBD2. From germline, CDR1 is SGHTA and CDR2 FQGTGA. There are 17 residues in the CDR3. With V trimmed by 4 bases and J by 0 bases, 4 bases remained unmatched. The full variable domain, rest sourced from reference TRBV7-3 and TRBJ2-1, is GAGVSQTPSNKVTEKGKYVELRCDPISGHTALYWYRQSLGQGPEFLIYFQGTGAADDSGLPNDRFFAVRPEGSVSTLKIQRTERGDSAVYLCASSSTSGSISYNEQFFGPGTRLTVL.

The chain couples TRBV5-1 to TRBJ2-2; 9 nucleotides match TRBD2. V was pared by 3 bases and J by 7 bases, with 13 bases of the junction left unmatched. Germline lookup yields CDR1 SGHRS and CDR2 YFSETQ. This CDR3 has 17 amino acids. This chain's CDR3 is CASSSLAGAPTDGELFF. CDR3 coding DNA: TGCGCCAGCAGCTCCTTAGCGGGAGCGCCGACGGACGGGGAGCTGTTTTTT.

DNA of the CDR3: TGTGCCAGCAAGACGGGGGGGAGCGTCTACAATGAGCAGTTCTTC. Encoded protein: CASKTGGSVYNEQFF. The V and J genes are TRBV6-5 and TRBJ2-1; TRBD2 agrees at 8 bases. This CDR3 spans 15 amino acids. The junction had 8 bases not matched to a gene; V was cut back by 7 bases and J by 3 bases. The germline gives CDR1 MNHEY, CDR2 SVGAGI.

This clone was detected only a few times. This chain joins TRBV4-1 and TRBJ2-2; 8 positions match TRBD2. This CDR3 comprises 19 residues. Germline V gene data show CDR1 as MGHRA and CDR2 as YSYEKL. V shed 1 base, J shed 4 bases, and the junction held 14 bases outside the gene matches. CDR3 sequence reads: CASSQVGFAGGTITGELFF. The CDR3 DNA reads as TGCGCCAGCAGCCAAGTAGGCTTTGCGGGAGGCACCATCACCGGGGAGCTGTTTTTT.

CDR3 DNA: TGTGCCACCAGCAGAGATCGCAGCTACGAGCAGTACTTC. It specifies CATSRDRSYEQYF. The genes are TRBV15 and TRBJ2-7; no firm D call. The CDR3 covers 13 residues. Germline CDR1 reads LNHNV; CDR2 reads YYDKDF (reference sequence). V was cut by 0 bases and J by 3 bases, with 6 bases left in between.

CDR3 residues: CASSLNEAGPYEQYF. The CDR3 bases are TGCGCCAGCAGCTTGAATGAAGCGGGACCCTACGAGCAGTACTTC. The J gene is TRBJ2-7, the V gene TRBV5-1, with 7 bases lining up with TRBD2. In germline, CDR1 is SGHRS, CDR2 YFSETQ. The CDR3 runs 15 residues. Trimming cost V 1 base and J 2 bases; bases outside gene matches: 6. Full variable domain (missing parts from reference TRBV5-1 and TRBJ2-7): KAGVTQTPRYLIKTRGQQVTLSCSPISGHRSVSWYQQTPGQGLQFLFEYFSETQRNKGNFPGRFSGRQFSNSRSEMNVSTLELGDSALYLCASSLNEAGPYEQYFGPGTRLTVT.

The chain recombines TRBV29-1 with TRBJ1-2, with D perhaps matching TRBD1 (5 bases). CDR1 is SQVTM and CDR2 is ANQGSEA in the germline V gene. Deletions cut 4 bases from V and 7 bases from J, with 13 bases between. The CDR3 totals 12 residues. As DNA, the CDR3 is TGCAGCGTTGTGGGGACGGGAGGTGGCTACACCTTC. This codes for CSVVGTGGGYTF.

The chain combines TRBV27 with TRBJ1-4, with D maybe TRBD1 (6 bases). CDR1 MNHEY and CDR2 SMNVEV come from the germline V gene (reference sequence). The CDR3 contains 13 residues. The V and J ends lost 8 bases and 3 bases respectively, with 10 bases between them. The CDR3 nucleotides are TGTGCCAGCGGACGGACAGCTAATGAAAAACTGTTTTTT. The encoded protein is CASGRTANEKLFF.

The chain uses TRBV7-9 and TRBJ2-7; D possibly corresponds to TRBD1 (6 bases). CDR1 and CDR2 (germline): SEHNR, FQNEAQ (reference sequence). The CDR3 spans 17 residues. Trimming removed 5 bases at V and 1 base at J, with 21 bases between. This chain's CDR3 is CASSRTVGGVFSYEQYF. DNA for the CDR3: TGTGCCAGCAGCCGGACAGTTGGGGGTGTTTTTTCCTACGAGCAGTACTTC.

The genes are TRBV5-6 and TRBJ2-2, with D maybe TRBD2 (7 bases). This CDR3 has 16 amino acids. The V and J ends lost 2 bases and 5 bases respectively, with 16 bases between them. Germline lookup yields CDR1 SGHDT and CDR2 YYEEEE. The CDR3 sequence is CASSFGGGSATGELFF. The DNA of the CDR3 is TGTGCCAGCAGCTTTGGGGGCGGGAGCGCAACCGGGGAGCTGTTTTTT. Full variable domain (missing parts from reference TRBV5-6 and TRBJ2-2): DAGVTQSPTHLIKTRGQQVTLRCSPKSGHDTVSWYQQALGQGPQFIFQYYEEEERQRGNFPDRFSGHQFPNYSSELNVNALLLGDSALYLCASSFGGGSATGELFFGEGSRLTVL.

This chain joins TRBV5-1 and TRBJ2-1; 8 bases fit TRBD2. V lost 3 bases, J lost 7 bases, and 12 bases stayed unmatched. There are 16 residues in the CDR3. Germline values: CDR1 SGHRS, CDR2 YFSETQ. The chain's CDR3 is CASSWMGMAGGNEQFF. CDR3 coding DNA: TGCGCCAGCAGCTGGATGGGCATGGCGGGAGGAAATGAGCAGTTCTTC. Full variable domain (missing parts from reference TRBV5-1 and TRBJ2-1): KAGVTQTPRYLIKTRGQQVTLSCSPISGHRSVSWYQQTPGQGLQFLFEYFSETQRNKGNFPGRFSGRQFSNSRSEMNVSTLELGDSALYLCASSWMGMAGGNEQFFGPGTRLTVL.

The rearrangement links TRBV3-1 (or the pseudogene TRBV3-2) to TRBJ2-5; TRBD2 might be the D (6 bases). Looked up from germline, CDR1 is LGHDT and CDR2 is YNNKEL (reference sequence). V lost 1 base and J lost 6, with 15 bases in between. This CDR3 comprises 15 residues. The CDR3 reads CASSQGGASAKTQYF. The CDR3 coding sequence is TGTGCCAGCAGCCAAGGCGGGGCAAGCGCAAAGACCCAGTACTTC.

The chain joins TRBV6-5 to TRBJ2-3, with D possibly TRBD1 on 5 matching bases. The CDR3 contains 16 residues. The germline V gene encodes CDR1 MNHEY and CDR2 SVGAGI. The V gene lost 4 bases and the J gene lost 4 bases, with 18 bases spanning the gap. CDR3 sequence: CASSSASILQADTQYF. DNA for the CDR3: TGTGCCAGCAGTTCCGCCAGTATACTACAGGCAGATACGCAGTATTTT.

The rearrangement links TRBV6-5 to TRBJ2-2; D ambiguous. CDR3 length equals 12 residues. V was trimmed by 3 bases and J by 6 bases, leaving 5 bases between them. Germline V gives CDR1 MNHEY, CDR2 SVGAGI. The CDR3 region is CASSYMSGELFF. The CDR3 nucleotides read TGTGCCAGCAGTTATATGTCCGGGGAGCTGTTTTTT.

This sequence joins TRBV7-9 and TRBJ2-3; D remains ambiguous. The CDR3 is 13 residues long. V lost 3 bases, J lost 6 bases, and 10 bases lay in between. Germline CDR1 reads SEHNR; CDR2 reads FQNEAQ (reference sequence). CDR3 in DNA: TGTGCCAGCAGCTTTTTCTTATTTGATACGCAGTATTTT. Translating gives CASSFFLFDTQYF.

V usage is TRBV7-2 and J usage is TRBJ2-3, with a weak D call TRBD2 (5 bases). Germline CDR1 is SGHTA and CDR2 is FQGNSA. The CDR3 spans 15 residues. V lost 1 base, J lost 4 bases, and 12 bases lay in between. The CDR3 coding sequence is TGTGCCAGCAGCTTAGGAAACGGGAAGGCAGATACGCAGTATTTT. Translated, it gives CASSLGNGKADTQYF.